Each of the 24 T cell receptor beta chains below was sequenced from the same sample in a study of T cells in Graves' hyperthyroidism and ophthalmopathy. The CDR3 regions of TCR beta were amplified from RNA transcripts. Researchers ran a first-round RT-PCR on the TCR CDR3 using the HTBI primer set. MiXCR, run by TCRdb on the multiplex PCR reads, gives a single entry per CDR3 protein. The sample yields 300,000 to 400,000 distinct CDR3 sequences, 20% to 25% seen once. Material: blood. The receptors originated from a woman aged 45 to 65 with Graves' hyperthyroidism.

This clonotype was picked up many times. The chain couples TRBV5-1 to TRBJ2-1; no reliable D call. This CDR3 region has 14 residues. The V end was cut by 5 bases, the J end by 6 bases, with 15 bases between. The V gene's germline CDR1 is SGHRS and CDR2 YFSETQ. The CDR3 loop is CASSPSSWGNEQFF. CDR3 bases: TGCGCCAGCAGTCCCTCATCTTGGGGCAATGAGCAGTTCTTC.

The rearrangement uses TRBV12-3 or TRBV12-4 and TRBJ2-5; 10 bases are a match to TRBD1. CDR3 size: 14 residues. Trimming at V came to 4 bases and at J to 5 bases, leaving 4 bases not matched to a gene. CDR3 DNA: TGTGCCAGCAGTTCGACAGGGGGCGGGGAGACCCAGTACTTC. It encodes CASSSTGGGETQYF.

The rearrangement links TRBV6-5 to TRBJ1-2; possible D gene TRBD1, 5 bases. The CDR3 extends over 13 amino acids. Germline V gene lookup returns CDR1 MNHEY and CDR2 SVGAGI. Trimming pared 2 bases from V and 7 bases from J, leaving 11 bases between. The CDR3 protein is CASSYVGGGGYTF. The CDR3 DNA reads as TGTGCCAGCAGTTACGTGGGGGGGGGTGGCTACACCTTC.

This chain joins TRBV6-1 and TRBJ1-1, with D perhaps TRBD1 (5 bases). Germline CDR1 reads MNHNS; CDR2 reads SASEGT. Trimming left V 8 bases short and J 0 bases short, with 16 bases between. The CDR3 length is 15 residues. The CDR3 reads CASPWGTAMNTEAFF. The CDR3 DNA reads TGTGCCAGCCCTTGGGGGACGGCGATGAACACTGAAGCTTTCTTT.

This clonotype was recorded many times. The chain recombines TRBV2 with TRBJ2-5, with D maybe TRBD1 (6 bases). Germline V gives CDR1 SNHLY, CDR2 FYNNEI. V was trimmed by 0 bases and J by 3 bases, leaving 17 bases between them. The CDR3 has 17 amino acids. The CDR3 spells CASSEALKVRGKETQYF. CDR3 in DNA: TGTGCCAGCAGTGAAGCGCTTAAGGTCAGGGGAAAAGAGACCCAGTACTTC.

This clonotype has only a few counts. V and J are TRBV20-1 and TRBJ2-1; D not resolved. The V and J ends lost 4 bases and 7 bases respectively, with 11 bases between them. From germline, CDR1 is DFQATT and CDR2 SNEGSKA (reference sequence). The CDR3 extends over 12 amino acids. The DNA for the CDR3 is TGCAGTGCTACCCTACAGAGAAATGAGCAGTTCTTC. It encodes CSATLQRNEQFF.

The sample holds many counts of this clonotype. This chain links TRBV7-2 with TRBJ2-3; D ambiguous. Trimming pared 2 bases from V and 6 bases from J, leaving 9 bases between. Germline CDR1 SGHTA, CDR2 FQGNSA. CDR3 size: 13 residues. CDR3 bases: TGTGCCAGCAGCTTATCCGCTCTGGATACGCAGTATTTT. Residues: CASSLSALDTQYF.

This clonotype has ten or more counts. The chain has TRBV20-1 and TRBJ1-5, with D perhaps TRBD1 (5 bases). Germline loops: CDR1 DFQATT, CDR2 SNEGSKA (reference sequence). This CDR3 region has 15 residues. Trimming cost V 4 bases and J 2 bases, with 15 bases left between them. In DNA form, the CDR3 reads TGCAGTGCTACGAAGGGGCAGGTTGGCAATCAGCCCCAGCATTTT. Its translation is CSATKGQVGNQPQHF.

This clonotype was picked up a small number of times. The chain links TRBV2 to TRBJ1-5, with a weak D call TRBD1 (6 bases). In germline, CDR1 is SNHLY, CDR2 FYNNEI. CDR3 size: 13 residues. V was shortened by 3 bases and J by 7 bases, with 10 bases between the two germline ends. The CDR3 protein is CASSDRGRQPQHF. For the CDR3, the DNA is TGTGCCAGCAGTGACAGGGGCCGCCAGCCCCAGCATTTT. Full variable domain (missing parts from reference TRBV2 and TRBJ1-5): EPEVTQTPSHQVTQMGQEVILRCVPISNHLYFYWYRQILGQKVEFLVSFYNNEISEKSEIFDDQFSVERPDGSNFTLKIRSTKLEDSAMYFCASSDRGRQPQHFGDGTRLSIL.

This clonotype has ten or more counts. The rearrangement joins TRBV7-9 to TRBJ1-1, with 9 nucleotides matching TRBD1. CDR3 length: 14 residues. Germline V lookup: CDR1 SEHNR, CDR2 FQNEAQ (reference sequence). Trimming cost V 5 bases and J 6 bases; bases outside gene matches: 7. CDR3 region: CASSVPGQGSEAFF. The CDR3, as DNA: TGTGCCAGCAGCGTGCCGGGACAGGGTTCTGAAGCTTTCTTT.

This chain joins TRBV5-5 and TRBJ2-7; TRBD1 matches 8 bases. Germline V lookup: CDR1 SGHKS, CDR2 YYEKEE (reference sequence). The CDR3 loop spans 16 amino acids. Germline trimming cut 5 bases from V and 2 bases from J; bases unmatched to any gene: 12. CDR3 protein: CASSKQPQGGPYEQYF. CDR3 bases: TGTGCCAGCAGTAAGCAACCACAGGGGGGTCCCTACGAGCAGTACTTC.

This clonotype was found a few times. The CDR3 reads CASSVGGGSGDTQYF. CDR3 DNA: TGTGCCAGCAGCGTAGGTGGGGGCTCGGGAGATACGCAGTATTTT. V and J are TRBV9 and TRBJ2-3; TRBD1 might be the D (6 bases). This CDR3 has 15 amino acids. With 0 bases removed from V and 5 bases from J, the gap between germline ends came to 13 bases. Looked up from germline, CDR1 is SGDLS and CDR2 is YYNGEE.

Ten or more counts support this clonotype. The rearrangement uses TRBV6-1 and TRBJ2-7; the D is unclear. The CDR3 consists of 11 residues. Trimming took 4 bases from V and 2 from J, leaving 3 bases between them. The germline gives CDR1 MNHNS, CDR2 SASEGT. Written as DNA, the CDR3 is TGTGCCAGCAGTGTGACCTACGAGCAGTACTTC. Its translation is CASSVTYEQYF.

The genes are TRBV20-1 and TRBJ2-2; tentatively, D is TRBD2 (5 bases). Germline assignment: CDR1 DFQATT and CDR2 SNEGSKA (reference sequence). CDR3 length equals 11 residues. V shed 3 bases and J shed 6 bases, with 5 bases lying between them. CDR3 residues: CSAREAGELFF. CDR3 nucleotides: TGCAGTGCTAGGGAGGCCGGGGAGCTGTTTTTT.

This clonotype was seen repeatedly, ten times or more. The V gene is TRBV12-3 or TRBV12-4, the J gene TRBJ1-1, with TRBD1 matching 7 bases. This CDR3 region has 16 residues. V shed 5 bases and J 4 bases; nucleotides not matched to a gene: 13. CDR3 in DNA: TGTGCCAGCAGTCTATACAGGGGAACTGGGGTCACTGAAGCTTTCTTT. As protein: CASSLYRGTGVTEAFF.

This clonotype was counted many times. This chain joins TRBV11-2 and TRBJ2-3; no reliable D call. The CDR3 covers 14 residues. In germline, CDR1 is SGHAT, CDR2 FQNNGV. V was pared by 5 bases and J by 1 base, with 10 bases between. CDR3 coding DNA: TGTGCCAGCAGCCCCCAAGGCCGCACAGATACGCAGTATTTT. As protein: CASSPQGRTDTQYF.

The rearrangement links TRBV27 to TRBJ2-1; D not resolved. Trimming pared 5 bases from V and 10 bases from J, leaving 12 bases between. In germline, CDR1 is MNHEY, CDR2 SMNVEV (reference sequence). CDR3 size: 12 residues. CDR3 residues: CASSPYGSEQFF. The DNA for the CDR3 is TGTGCCAGCAGTCCATACGGGTCGGAGCAGTTCTTC.

The table lists this clonotype with many counts. The chain employs TRBV7-2 and TRBJ2-1; weak D call: TRBD2 (5 bases). Germline V lookup: CDR1 SGHTA, CDR2 FQGNSA. This CDR3 is 12 amino acids long. Trimming removed 7 bases at V and 10 bases at J, with 14 bases between. The CDR3 nucleotides are TGTGCCAGCATCCAGACCGGGGTAGAGCAGTTCTTC. Translating gives CASIQTGVEQFF.

This clonotype has at least ten counts. The chain recombines TRBV12-3 or TRBV12-4 with TRBJ1-6; D may be TRBD1 (6 bases). This CDR3 has 16 amino acids. With 4 bases removed from V and 7 bases from J, the gap between germline ends came to 17 bases. The CDR3 spells CASSSSGGLGNSPLHF. CDR3 bases: TGTGCCAGCAGTTCCTCGGGGGGCTTGGGAAATTCACCCCTCCACTTT.

This chain joins TRBV7-9 and TRBJ2-1; 14 nucleotides line up with TRBD2. The CDR3 runs to 19 residues. Germline V lookup: CDR1 SEHNR, CDR2 FQNEAQ (reference sequence). The trim removed 5 bases at V and 4 bases at J, leaving 13 bases unmatched. The CDR3 bases are TGTGCCAGCAGCCCCAAAGGGACTAGCGGGAGAATAGGGTACAATGAGCAGTTCTTC. Translating it yields CASSPKGTSGRIGYNEQFF.

This clonotype was counted between two and nine times. The chain employs TRBV25-1 and TRBJ2-1; D ambiguous. Trimming shortened V by 3 bases and J by 9 bases, and 9 bases separated the two germline ends. This CDR3 is built from 12 residues. CDR1 is MGHDK and CDR2 is SYGVNS in the germline V gene. The CDR3: CASSDLVGEQFF. The CDR3 DNA reads TGTGCCAGCAGTGACTTGGTGGGTGAGCAGTTCTTC.

The sample holds many counts of this clonotype. V and J are TRBV5-1 and TRBJ2-1; tentatively, D is TRBD1 or TRBD2 (5 bases each). Trimming shortened V by 4 bases and J by 6 bases, and 8 bases separated the two germline ends. This CDR3 spans 12 amino acids. Germline V gene sequence: CDR1 SGHRS, CDR2 YFSETQ. The CDR3 here is CASSLGTNEQFF. CDR3 DNA: TGCGCCAGCAGCCTGGGGACCAATGAGCAGTTCTTC.

This clonotype was seen ten or more times. This chain joins TRBV24-1 and TRBJ2-7; D is possibly TRBD2 (7 bases). V was trimmed by 9 bases and J by 5 bases, leaving 13 bases between them. Germline CDR1 is KGHDR and CDR2 is SFDVKD. The CDR3 sequence is 12 residues long. CDR3 protein: CATSRGANEQYF. The CDR3 coding sequence is TGTGCCACCTCTCGGGGGGCCAACGAGCAGTACTTC.

This clonotype was recorded a few times. V is TRBV30 and J is TRBJ2-1; 13 nucleotides line up with TRBD2. V shed 3 bases and J 0 bases; nucleotides not matched to a gene: 14. The CDR3 is 20 residues long. CDR1 is GTSNPN, CDR2 SVGIG, per germline (reference sequence). The CDR3 nucleotides are TGTGCCTGGAGGGGGAAAGTGGGACTAGCGGGAATAAGCTCCTACAATGAGCAGTTCTTC. Translating it yields CAWRGKVGLAGISSYNEQFF.